The 22 T cell receptor beta chains given below trace back to one sample, sequenced in a study of Graves' ophthalmopathy and Graves' hyperthyroidism. Using RNA transcripts, the TCR beta CDR3 regions were amplified. The first round was an RT-PCR with HTBI primers, and the second round was a multiplex PCR. Each CDR3 protein is one row after TCRdb ran MiXCR on the multiplex PCR reads. Of 740,000 or so distinct CDR3 sequences listed, roughly 40% were seen once; the top ten hold 44%. Sequences were obtained from peripheral blood. These receptors were collected from an adult man with Graves' ophthalmopathy.

In this sample, this clonotype turned up many times. The chain uses TRBV10-2 and TRBJ2-7; 7 bases are shared with TRBD2. J was trimmed by 2 bases and V by 1 base; bases with no gene match: 8. The CDR3 sequence is 16 residues long. The germline V gene has CDR1 WSHSY and CDR2 SAAADI. This chain's CDR3 is CASSELASGATYEQYF. The CDR3 nucleotides are TGCGCCAGCAGTGAGTTGGCGAGCGGGGCCACCTACGAGCAGTACTTC.

The table lists this clonotype with many counts. The CDR3, as DNA: TGTGCCAGCACTGACTGGACCCAAGAGACCCAGTACTTC. This translates into CASTDWTQETQYF. The chain carries TRBV25-1 and TRBJ2-5; D uncertain. V gave up 7 bases and J gave up 1 base, with 10 bases separating them. The CDR3 runs 13 residues. CDR1 MGHDK and CDR2 SYGVNS come from the germline V gene.

This clonotype has a handful of counts. The V call is TRBV20-1, the J call TRBJ2-5, with TRBD1 matching 10 bases. This CDR3 comprises 16 residues. Unmatched junction bases numbered 12, after V lost 3 bases and J lost 5 bases. CDR1 is DFQATT and CDR2 is SNEGSKA in the germline V gene (reference sequence). DNA for the CDR3: TGCAGTGCTAGCGGGGACAGGGGATCGGTTTGGGAGACCCAGTACTTC. Amino acids: CSASGDRGSVWETQYF.

This clonotype was seen repeatedly, ten times or more. The chain carries TRBV14 and TRBJ1-2, with a weak D call TRBD1 (5 bases). Germline lookup yields CDR1 SGHDN and CDR2 FVKESK. The ends were cut back, 4 bases at V and 4 bases at J, with 13 bases in the middle. There are 14 residues in the CDR3. The CDR3 DNA is TGTGCCAGCAGCCGTGGGACCCAAGGCTATGGCTACACCTTC. Translation gives CASSRGTQGYGYTF.

This clonotype was observed many times. This chain uses TRBV2 with TRBJ2-7; 9 bases match TRBD1. The ends lost 4 bases at V and 1 base at J; junction bases unmatched: 2. There are 14 residues in the CDR3. Germline CDR1 is SNHLY and CDR2 is FYNNEI. CDR3 nucleotide sequence: TGTGCCAGCAGTGCCGGGACAGGGTCCTACGAGCAGTACTTC. Its translation: CASSAGTGSYEQYF. Full variable domain (outside the CDR3, taken from reference TRBV2 and TRBJ2-7): EPEVTQTPSHQVTQMGQEVILRCVPISNHLYFYWYRQILGQKVEFLVSFYNNEISEKSEIFDDQFSVERPDGSNFTLKIRSTKLEDSAMYFCASSAGTGSYEQYFGPGTRLTVT.

At least ten counts were recorded for this clonotype. The CDR3 DNA sequence: TGCGCCAGCGCCAGGGCAAATCAGCCCCAGCATTTT. It is translated as CASARANQPQHF. This chain connects TRBV10-2 to TRBJ1-5; D is possibly TRBD1 (5 bases). From germline, CDR1 is WSHSY and CDR2 SAAADI. This CDR3 has 12 amino acids. V lost 8 bases to trimming and J lost 4 bases, with 9 bases between them.

This clonotype was observed a few times. An end of the junction does not agree with germline; a read error may underlie this. The rearrangement joins TRBV10-3 to TRBJ1-2; no clear D. The CDR3 length is 14 residues. Per the germline V gene, CDR1 is ENHRY and CDR2 is SYGVKD. CDR3 in amino acids: CASSPSPQIYGYTF. CDR3 nucleotides: TGTGCCAGCAGTCCCTCCCCACAGATCTATGGCTACACCTTC.

The table lists this clonotype with many counts. CDR3 bases: TGTGCCAGCAGCTCGAACCTAGCTAACTATGGCTACACCTTC. Protein: CASSSNLANYGYTF. This chain connects TRBV7-8 to TRBJ1-2; no firm D call. Germline assignment: CDR1 SGHVS and CDR2 FQNEAQ. V was pared by 4 bases and J by 0 bases, with 9 bases between. CDR3 size: 14 residues.

J is TRBJ2-5 and V is TRBV6-1; TRBD1 matches at 8 bases. The CDR3 has 14 amino acids. Losses at the gene ends were 7 bases for V and 4 bases for J; bases not matched to a gene: 8. Germline-derived CDR1 and CDR2 are MNHNS and SASEGT. As DNA, the CDR3 is TGTGCCAGCACCCAATTCGGACAGGGAGAGACCCAGTACTTC. Translation: CASTQFGQGETQYF.

There are a few counts of this clonotype. The chain has TRBV12-3 or TRBV12-4 and TRBJ2-7; D is unresolved. Trimming left V 3 bases short and J 3 bases short, with 12 bases between. The CDR3 totals 14 residues. In nucleotides, the CDR3 is TGTGCCAGCAGTTTGTTTGGCAGACACTACGAGCAGTACTTC. This gives the protein CASSLFGRHYEQYF.

V gene TRBV20-1 combines with J gene TRBJ1-6, with D perhaps matching TRBD1 (6 bases). The CDR3 extends over 13 amino acids. Germline CDR1 is DFQATT and CDR2 is SNEGSKA (reference sequence). V lost 3 bases and J lost 6, with 9 bases in between. CDR3 loop: CSARVGANSPLHF. Written as DNA, the CDR3 is TGCAGTGCTAGGGTGGGGGCTAATTCACCCCTCCACTTT.

This clonotype appeared a few times. The rearrangement links TRBV20-1 to TRBJ2-7; TRBD2 matches 12 bases. The CDR3 consists of 14 residues. Germline V gives CDR1 DFQATT, CDR2 SNEGSKA (reference sequence). J was trimmed by 2 bases and V by 4 bases; bases with no gene match: 3. The CDR3 nucleotides read TGCAGTGCTAACGGACTAGCGGGGACCTACGAGCAGTACTTC. Its protein product is CSANGLAGTYEQYF.

V usage is TRBV5-6 and J usage is TRBJ2-7; no definite D call. The CDR3 extends over 13 amino acids. From germline, CDR1 is SGHDT and CDR2 YYEEEE. V lost 2 bases and J 2 bases, leaving 8 bases between the germline ends. The CDR3 here is CASSFDATYEQYF. Written as DNA, the CDR3 is TGTGCCAGCAGCTTTGATGCCACCTACGAGCAGTACTTC.

This clonotype was observed a few times. The V gene is TRBV9, the J gene TRBJ2-7, with D perhaps matching TRBD2 (6 bases). Germline values: CDR1 SGDLS, CDR2 YYNGEE. V was cut by 5 bases and J by 0 bases, with 12 bases left in between. The CDR3 spans 14 residues. DNA of the CDR3: TGTGCCAGCAGTCGACTAGGGCGCTCCTACGAGCAGTACTTC. Translation gives CASSRLGRSYEQYF.

This clonotype was recorded many times. CDR3 nucleotides: TGTGCCAGCAGTTTTCAGGGGAAATCACCCCTCCACTTT. The encoded protein is CASSFQGKSPLHF. The chain is built from TRBV12-3 or TRBV12-4 and TRBJ1-6, with D possibly TRBD1 on 6 matching bases. V lost 3 bases and J 10 bases, leaving 10 bases between the germline ends. The CDR3 spans 13 residues.

V gene TRBV2 combines with J gene TRBJ2-2; 10 nucleotides match TRBD2. V lost 4 bases, J lost 6 bases, and 8 bases stayed unmatched. The germline CDR1 and CDR2 sequences are SNHLY and FYNNEI. The CDR3 length is 16 residues. The CDR3 region is CASSALLAGASGELFF. Written as DNA, the CDR3 is TGTGCCAGCAGTGCGCTCCTAGCGGGGGCTTCCGGGGAGCTGTTTTTT.

This clonotype was recorded many times. This rearrangement joins TRBV20-1 to TRBJ1-5; D gene uncertain. The CDR3 contains 14 residues. The V end lost 0 bases, the J end lost 0 bases, and 6 bases lay between the germline ends. CDR1 DFQATT and CDR2 SNEGSKA come from the germline V gene (reference sequence). The CDR3 sequence: CSAREGGSNQPQHF. DNA of the CDR3: TGCAGTGCTAGAGAGGGCGGTAGCAATCAGCCCCAGCATTTT.

This clonotype was detected only a few times. The genes are TRBV12-3 or TRBV12-4 and TRBJ1-1; unclear D gene. This CDR3 region has 14 residues. Trimming left V 3 bases short and J 1 base short, with 9 bases between. Here the CDR3 DNA reads TGTGCCAGCAGTTTGGACTGGGGGAACACTGAAGCTTTCTTT. Translated, it gives CASSLDWGNTEAFF.

A few counts support this clonotype. V gene TRBV20-1 combines with J gene TRBJ1-5; the D is unclear. The germline gives CDR1 DFQATT, CDR2 SNEGSKA (reference sequence). Trimming removed 3 bases at V and 3 bases at J, with 9 bases between. The CDR3 covers 13 residues. CDR3: CSASWSFNQPQHF. DNA of the CDR3: TGCAGTGCTAGTTGGAGTTTCAATCAGCCCCAGCATTTT.

This clonotype was detected ten times or more. The V gene is TRBV20-1, the J gene TRBJ2-7, with TRBD2 matching 10 bases. This CDR3 spans 13 amino acids. V lost 6 bases to trimming and J lost 3 bases; unmatched junction nucleotides: 5. CDR1 and CDR2 from the germline V gene are DFQATT and SNEGSKA (reference sequence). In DNA form, the CDR3 reads TGCAGTGCAAGGGGACTAGCGCACTACGAGCAGTACTTC. It specifies CSARGLAHYEQYF.

This clonotype occurred many times. This rearrangement joins TRBV2 to TRBJ1-5; a weak D match, TRBD1 (5 bases). The germline CDR1 and CDR2 sequences are SNHLY and FYNNEI. This CDR3 is 14 amino acids long. The V and J ends lost 7 bases and 7 bases respectively, with 17 bases between them. In nucleotides, the CDR3 is TGTGCCAGCACGGAATACGGGGCAAACCAGCCCCAGCATTTT. Protein product: CASTEYGANQPQHF.

The count of this clonotype is one. A much larger clone is a single base away; this may be a read error. The V call is TRBV25-1, the J call TRBJ2-2, with D uncertain. CDR1 is MGHDK, CDR2 SYGVNS, per germline. The CDR3 is 15 residues long. V lost 6 bases, J lost 5 bases, and 16 bases lay in between. The CDR3, as DNA: TGTGCCAGCAGCCCACCAATAGGGATGACCGGGGAGCTGTTTTTT. Its protein product is CASSPPIGMTGELFF.